This TCR beta chain was captured in a study of tumor and adjacent non-tumor tissue in lung cancer. Whole-study context: Patients comprised over 9 adenocarcinoma, a couple of squamous cell carcinoma and 1 small cell lung cancer. Study-wide findings and caveats: Patients with more diverse tumor TCRs had worse survival. In normal lung, the top 100 clones were significantly more dominant than in tumor.

A modified ARM-PCR protocol with three rounds of nested PCR amplified TCRbeta. TCRdb independently ran MiXCR on the multiplex PCR reads; one entry per CDR3 protein. This table holds around 74,000 distinct CDR3 sequences, around 70% found once. This CDR3 has 15 amino acids. Germline CDR1 SGHTA, CDR2 FQGNSA. This sample's RNA came from whole unsorted tissue. This non-tumor lung sample came from over 3 cm beyond the tumor edge. Chemotherapy-naive patients with new lung cancer underwent thoracic surgery in China, August–late 2014. As concerns this clonotype: Its antigen is still unknown. The junction differs from germline at one of its ends, possibly a read error.

The chain carries TRBV7-2 and TRBJ2-3; D perhaps matches TRBD1 (5 bases). The sample consisted of distant non-tumor lung tissue. The sequence came from a woman between 50 and 59 years old with non-small cell lung cancer. The CDR3 DNA sequence: TGTGCCAGCAGCTTAAAGGGGCCCGAGCTAGATATGCAGTATTTT. Translation: CASSLKGPELDMQYF. Complete variable domain (other parts from reference TRBV7-2 and TRBJ2-3): GAGVSQSPSNKVTEKGKDVELRCDPISGHTALYWYRQSLGQGLEFLIYFQGNSAPDKSGLPSDRFSAERTGGSVSTLTIQRTQQEDSAVYLCASSLKGPELDMQYFGPGTRLTVL.